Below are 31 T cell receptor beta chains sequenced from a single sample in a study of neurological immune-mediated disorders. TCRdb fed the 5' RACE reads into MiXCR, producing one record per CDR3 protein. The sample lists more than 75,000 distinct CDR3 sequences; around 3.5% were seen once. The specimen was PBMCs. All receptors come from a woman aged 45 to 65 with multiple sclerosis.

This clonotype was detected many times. The CDR3 loop reads CASSSLSGRTYEQYF. CDR3 nucleotides: TGTGCCAGCAGTTCTCTCTCGGGACGGACCTACGAGCAGTACTTC. This chain uses TRBV28 with TRBJ2-7; D tentatively fits TRBD1 or TRBD2 (5 bases each). V gave up 4 bases and J gave up 2 bases, with 15 bases separating them. The CDR3 has 15 amino acids. Germline CDR1 and CDR2: MDHEN and SYDVKM.

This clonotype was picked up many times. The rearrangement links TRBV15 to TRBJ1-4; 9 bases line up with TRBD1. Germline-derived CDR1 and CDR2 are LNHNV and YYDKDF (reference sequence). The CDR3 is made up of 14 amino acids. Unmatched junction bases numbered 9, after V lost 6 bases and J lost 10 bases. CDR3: CATRGTGQSGKLFF. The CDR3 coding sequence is TGTGCCACCAGAGGGACAGGGCAATCGGGAAAACTGTTTTTT. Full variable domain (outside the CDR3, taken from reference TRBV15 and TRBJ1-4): DAMVIQNPRYQVTQFGKPVTLSCSQTLNHNVMYWYQQKSSQAPKLLFHYYDKDFNNEADTPDNFQSRRPNTSFCFLDIRSPGLGDTAMYLCATRGTGQSGKLFFGSGTQLSVL.

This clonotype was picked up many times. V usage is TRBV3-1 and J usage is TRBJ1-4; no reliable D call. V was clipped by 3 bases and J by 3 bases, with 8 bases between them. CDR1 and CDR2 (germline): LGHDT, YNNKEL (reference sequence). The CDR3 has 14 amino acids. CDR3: CASSHGQPNEKLFF. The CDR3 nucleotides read TGTGCCAGCAGCCATGGCCAGCCTAATGAAAAACTGTTTTTT.

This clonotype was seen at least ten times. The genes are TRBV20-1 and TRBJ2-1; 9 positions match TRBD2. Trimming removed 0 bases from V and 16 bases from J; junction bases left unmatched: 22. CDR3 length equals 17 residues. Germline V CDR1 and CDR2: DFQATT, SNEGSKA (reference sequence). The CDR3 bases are TGCAGTGCTAGAGACCCTTCGGGACTAGCCCGTAGAGCTCCCGAATTCTTC. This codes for CSARDPSGLARRAPEFF.

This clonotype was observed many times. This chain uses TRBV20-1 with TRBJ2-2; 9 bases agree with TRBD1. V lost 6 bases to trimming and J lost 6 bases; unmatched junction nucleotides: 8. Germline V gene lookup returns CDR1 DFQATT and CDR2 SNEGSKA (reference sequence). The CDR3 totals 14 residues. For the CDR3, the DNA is TGCAGTGCAACGGGACAGGGTATTTCCGGGGAGCTGTTTTTT. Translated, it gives CSATGQGISGELFF.

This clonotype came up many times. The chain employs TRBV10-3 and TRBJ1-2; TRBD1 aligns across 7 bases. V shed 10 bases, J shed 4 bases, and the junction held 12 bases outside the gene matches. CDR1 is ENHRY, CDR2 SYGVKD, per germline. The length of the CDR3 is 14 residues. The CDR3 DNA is TGTGCCACCCTCCGACAGGGTCCATCCTATGGCTACACCTTC. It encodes CATLRQGPSYGYTF.

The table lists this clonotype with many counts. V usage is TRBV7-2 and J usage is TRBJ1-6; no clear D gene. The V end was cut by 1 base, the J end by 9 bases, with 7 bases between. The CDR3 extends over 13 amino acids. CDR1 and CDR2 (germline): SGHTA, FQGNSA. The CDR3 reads CASSLGPGSPLHF. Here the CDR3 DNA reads TGTGCCAGCAGCTTAGGACCCGGTTCACCCCTCCACTTT.

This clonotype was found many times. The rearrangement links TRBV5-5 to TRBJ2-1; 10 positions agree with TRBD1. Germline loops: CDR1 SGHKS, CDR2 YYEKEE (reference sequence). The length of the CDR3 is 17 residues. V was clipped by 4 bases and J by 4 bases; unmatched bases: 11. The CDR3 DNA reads TGTGCCAGCAGCGTAGGCGCCCGGACAGGGGGTTACAATGAGCAGTTCTTC. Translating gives CASSVGARTGGYNEQFF.

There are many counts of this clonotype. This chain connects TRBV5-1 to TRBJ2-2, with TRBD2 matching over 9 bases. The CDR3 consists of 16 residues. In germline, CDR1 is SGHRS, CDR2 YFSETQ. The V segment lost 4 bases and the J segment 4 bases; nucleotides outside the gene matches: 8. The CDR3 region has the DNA TGCGCCAGCAGCGCCTCCGGGACTAGCAGCACCGGGGAGCTGTTTTTT. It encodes CASSASGTSSTGELFF.

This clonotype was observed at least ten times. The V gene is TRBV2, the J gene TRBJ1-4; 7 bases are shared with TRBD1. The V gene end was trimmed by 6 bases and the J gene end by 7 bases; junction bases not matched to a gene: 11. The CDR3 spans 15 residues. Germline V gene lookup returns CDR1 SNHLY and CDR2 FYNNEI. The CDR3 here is CASREGQYSGEKLFF. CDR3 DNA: TGTGCCAGCAGGGAGGGACAGTACTCGGGTGAAAAACTGTTTTTT.

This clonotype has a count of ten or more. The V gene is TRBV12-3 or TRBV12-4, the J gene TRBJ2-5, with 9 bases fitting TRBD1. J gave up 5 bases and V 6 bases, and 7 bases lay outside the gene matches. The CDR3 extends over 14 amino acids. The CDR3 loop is CASSRDRVEETQYF. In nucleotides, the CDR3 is TGTGCCAGCAGCCGGGACAGGGTTGAGGAGACCCAGTACTTC.

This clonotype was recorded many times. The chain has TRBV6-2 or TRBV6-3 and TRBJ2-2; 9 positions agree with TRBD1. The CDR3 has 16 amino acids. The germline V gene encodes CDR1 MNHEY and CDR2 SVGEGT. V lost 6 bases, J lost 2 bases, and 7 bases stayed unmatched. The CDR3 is CASSNMGQGNTGELFF. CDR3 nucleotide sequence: TGTGCCAGCAGCAACATGGGACAGGGAAACACCGGGGAGCTGTTTTTT.

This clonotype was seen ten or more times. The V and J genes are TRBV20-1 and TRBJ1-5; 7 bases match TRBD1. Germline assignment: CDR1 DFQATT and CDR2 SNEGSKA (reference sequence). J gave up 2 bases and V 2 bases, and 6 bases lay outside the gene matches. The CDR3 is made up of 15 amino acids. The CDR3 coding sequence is TGCAGTGCTAGACACGGGACAGCCCGCAATCAGCCCCAGCATTTT. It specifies CSARHGTARNQPQHF.

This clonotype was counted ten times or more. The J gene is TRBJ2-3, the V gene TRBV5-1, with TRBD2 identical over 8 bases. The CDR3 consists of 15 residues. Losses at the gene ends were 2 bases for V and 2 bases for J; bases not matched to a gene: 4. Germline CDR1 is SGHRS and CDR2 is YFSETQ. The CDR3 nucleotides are TGCGCCAGCAGCTTTAGCGGGGTCGACACAGATACGCAGTATTTT. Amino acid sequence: CASSFSGVDTDTQYF.

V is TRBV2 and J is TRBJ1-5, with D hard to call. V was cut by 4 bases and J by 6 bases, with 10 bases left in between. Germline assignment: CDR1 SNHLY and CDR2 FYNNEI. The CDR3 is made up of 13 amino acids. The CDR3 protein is CASSVQVIQPQHF. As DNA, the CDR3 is TGTGCCAGCAGTGTTCAGGTTATTCAGCCCCAGCATTTT.

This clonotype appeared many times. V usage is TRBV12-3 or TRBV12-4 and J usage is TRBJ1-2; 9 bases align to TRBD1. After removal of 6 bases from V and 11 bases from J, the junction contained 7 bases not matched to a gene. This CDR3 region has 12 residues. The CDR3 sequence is CASRTTGGGYTF. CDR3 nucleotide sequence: TGTGCCAGCAGGACGACAGGGGGGGGGTACACCTTC.

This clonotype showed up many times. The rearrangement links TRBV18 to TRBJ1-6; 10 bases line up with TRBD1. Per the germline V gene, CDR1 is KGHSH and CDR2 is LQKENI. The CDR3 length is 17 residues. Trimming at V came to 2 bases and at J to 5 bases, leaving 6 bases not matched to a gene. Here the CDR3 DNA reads TGTGCCAGCTCACCAATGACAGGGGGCATGGATAATTCACCCCTCCACTTT. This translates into CASSPMTGGMDNSPLHF.

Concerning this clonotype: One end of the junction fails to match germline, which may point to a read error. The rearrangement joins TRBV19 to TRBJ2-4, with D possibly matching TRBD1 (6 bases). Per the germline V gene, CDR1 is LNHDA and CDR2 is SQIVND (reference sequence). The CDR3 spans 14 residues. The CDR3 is CASTAAGQKKIQYF. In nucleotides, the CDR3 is TGTGCCAGTACCGCGGCCGGACAGAAAAAAATTCAGTACTTC.

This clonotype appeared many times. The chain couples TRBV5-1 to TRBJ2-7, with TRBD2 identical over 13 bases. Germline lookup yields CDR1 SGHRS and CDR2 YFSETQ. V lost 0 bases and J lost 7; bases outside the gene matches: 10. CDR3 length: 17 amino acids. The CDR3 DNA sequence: TGCGCCAGCAGCTTGGGACTAGCGGGGGGCCTCTACGAGGAGCAGTACTTC. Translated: CASSLGLAGGLYEEQYF.

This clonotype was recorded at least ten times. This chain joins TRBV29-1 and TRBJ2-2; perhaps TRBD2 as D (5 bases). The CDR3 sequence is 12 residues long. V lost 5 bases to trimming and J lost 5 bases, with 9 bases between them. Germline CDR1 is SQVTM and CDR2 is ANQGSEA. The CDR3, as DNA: TGCAGCGTTTCGGGGTGGACCGGGGAGCTGTTTTTT. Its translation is CSVSGWTGELFF.

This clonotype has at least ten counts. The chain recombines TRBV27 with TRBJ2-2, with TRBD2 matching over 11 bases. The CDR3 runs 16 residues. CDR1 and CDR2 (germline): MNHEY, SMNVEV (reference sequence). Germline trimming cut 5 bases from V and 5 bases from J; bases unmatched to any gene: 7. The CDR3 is CASSRTSGGSTGELFF. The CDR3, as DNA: TGTGCCAGCAGTCGAACTAGCGGGGGTAGTACCGGGGAGCTGTTTTTT.

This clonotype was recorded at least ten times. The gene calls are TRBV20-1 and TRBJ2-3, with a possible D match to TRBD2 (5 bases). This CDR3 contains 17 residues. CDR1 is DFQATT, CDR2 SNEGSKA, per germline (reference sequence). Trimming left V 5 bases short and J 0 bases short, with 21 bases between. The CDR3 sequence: CSAGFEGSMSSTDTQYF. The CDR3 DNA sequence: TGCAGTGCTGGGTTTGAGGGCAGTATGTCTAGCACAGATACGCAGTATTTT.

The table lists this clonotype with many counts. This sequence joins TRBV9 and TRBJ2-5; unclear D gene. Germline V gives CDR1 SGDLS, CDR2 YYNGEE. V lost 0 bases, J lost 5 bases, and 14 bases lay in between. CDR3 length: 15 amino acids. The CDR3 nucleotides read TGTGCCAGCAGCGTAGCGGCAGGTTTGGTCGAGACCCAGTACTTC. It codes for CASSVAAGLVETQYF. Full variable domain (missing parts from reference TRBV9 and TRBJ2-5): DSGVTQTPKHLITATGQRVTLRCSPRSGDLSVYWYQQSLDQGLQFLIQYYNGEERAKGNILERFSAQQFPDLHSELNLSSLELGDSALYFCASSVAAGLVETQYFGPGTRLLVL.

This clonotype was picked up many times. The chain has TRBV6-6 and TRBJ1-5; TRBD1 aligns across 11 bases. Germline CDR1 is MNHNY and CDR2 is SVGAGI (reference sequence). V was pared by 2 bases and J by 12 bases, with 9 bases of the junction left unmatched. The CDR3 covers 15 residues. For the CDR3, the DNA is TGTGCCAGCAGTTACCCGGGACAGGGGGTCCGCGACCAGCATTTT. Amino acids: CASSYPGQGVRDQHF.

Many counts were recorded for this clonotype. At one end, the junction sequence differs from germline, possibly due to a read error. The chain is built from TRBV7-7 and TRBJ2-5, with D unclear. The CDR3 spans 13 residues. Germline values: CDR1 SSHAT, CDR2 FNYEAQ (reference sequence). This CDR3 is CASSLFFGETQYF. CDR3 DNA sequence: TGTGCTAGCAGCTTATTTTTCGGAGAGACCCAGTACTTC.

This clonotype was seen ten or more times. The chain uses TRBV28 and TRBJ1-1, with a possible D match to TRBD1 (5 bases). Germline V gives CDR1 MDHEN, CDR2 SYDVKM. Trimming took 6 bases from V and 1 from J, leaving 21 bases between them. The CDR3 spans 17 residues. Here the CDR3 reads CASSRTGAAISNTEAFF. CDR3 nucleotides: TGTGCCAGCAGCCGCACCGGGGCAGCGATATCGAACACTGAAGCTTTCTTT.

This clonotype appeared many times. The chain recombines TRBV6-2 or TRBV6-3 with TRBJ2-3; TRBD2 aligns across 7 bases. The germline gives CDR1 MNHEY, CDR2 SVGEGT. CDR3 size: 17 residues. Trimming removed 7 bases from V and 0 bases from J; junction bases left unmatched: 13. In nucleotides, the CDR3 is TGTGCCAGCATCGAAGACCGGGGGGTCCCTAGCACAGATACGCAGTATTTT. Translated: CASIEDRGVPSTDTQYF.

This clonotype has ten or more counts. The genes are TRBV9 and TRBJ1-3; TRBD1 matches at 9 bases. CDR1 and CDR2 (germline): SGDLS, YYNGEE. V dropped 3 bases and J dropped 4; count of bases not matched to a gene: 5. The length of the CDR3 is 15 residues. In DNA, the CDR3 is TGTGCCAGCAGCGAGGGACAGGGCTTGGGAAACACCATATATTTT. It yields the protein CASSEGQGLGNTIYF. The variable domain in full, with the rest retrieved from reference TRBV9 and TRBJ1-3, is DSGVTQTPKHLITATGQRVTLRCSPRSGDLSVYWYQQSLDQGLQFLIQYYNGEERAKGNILERFSAQQFPDLHSELNLSSLELGDSALYFCASSEGQGLGNTIYFGEGSWLTVV.

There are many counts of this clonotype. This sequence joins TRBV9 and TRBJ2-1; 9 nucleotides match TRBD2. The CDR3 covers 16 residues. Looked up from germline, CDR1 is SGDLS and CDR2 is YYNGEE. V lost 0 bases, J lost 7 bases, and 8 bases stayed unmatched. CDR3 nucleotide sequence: TGTGCCAGCAGCGTAGGGGCGGGGGGGACCTTGAATGAGCAGTTCTTC. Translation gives CASSVGAGGTLNEQFF.

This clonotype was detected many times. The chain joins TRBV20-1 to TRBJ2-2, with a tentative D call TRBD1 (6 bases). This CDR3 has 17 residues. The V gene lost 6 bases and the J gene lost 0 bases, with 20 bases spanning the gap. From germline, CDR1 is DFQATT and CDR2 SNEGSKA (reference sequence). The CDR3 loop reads CSANPPGHTSNTGELFF. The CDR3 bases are TGCAGTGCGAACCCACCGGGACATACCTCGAACACCGGGGAGCTGTTTTTT.

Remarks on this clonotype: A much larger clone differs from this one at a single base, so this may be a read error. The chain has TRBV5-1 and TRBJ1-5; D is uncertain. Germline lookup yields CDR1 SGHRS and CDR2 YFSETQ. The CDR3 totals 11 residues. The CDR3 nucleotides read TGCGCCAGCACCTTGGACCGGCCCCAGCATTTT. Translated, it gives CASTLDRPQHF.